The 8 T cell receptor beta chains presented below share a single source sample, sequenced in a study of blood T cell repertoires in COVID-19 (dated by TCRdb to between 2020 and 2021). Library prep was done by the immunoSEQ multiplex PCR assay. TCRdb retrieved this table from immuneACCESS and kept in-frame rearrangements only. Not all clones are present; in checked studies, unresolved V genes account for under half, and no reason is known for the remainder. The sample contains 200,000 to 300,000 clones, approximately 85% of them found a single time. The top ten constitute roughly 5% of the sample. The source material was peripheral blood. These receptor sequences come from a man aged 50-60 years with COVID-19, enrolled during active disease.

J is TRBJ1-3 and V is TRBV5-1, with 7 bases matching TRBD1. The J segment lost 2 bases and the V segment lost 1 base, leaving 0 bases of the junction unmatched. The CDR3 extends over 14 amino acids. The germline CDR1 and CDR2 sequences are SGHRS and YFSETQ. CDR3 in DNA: TGCGCCAGCAGCTTGACAGGGGCTGGAAACACCATATATTTT. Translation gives CASSLTGAGNTIYF.

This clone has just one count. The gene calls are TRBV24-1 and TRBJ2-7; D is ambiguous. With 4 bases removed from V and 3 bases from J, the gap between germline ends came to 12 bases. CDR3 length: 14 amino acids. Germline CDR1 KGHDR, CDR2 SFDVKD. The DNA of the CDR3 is TGTGCCACCAGTGACAAACGAGGCCTCTACGAGCAGTACTTC. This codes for CATSDKRGLYEQYF.

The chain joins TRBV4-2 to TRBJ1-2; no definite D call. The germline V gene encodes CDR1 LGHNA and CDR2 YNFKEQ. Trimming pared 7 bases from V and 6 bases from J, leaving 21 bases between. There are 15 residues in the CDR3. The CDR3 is CASTRGEIGRNGYTF. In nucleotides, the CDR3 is TGTGCCAGCACTCGGGGAGAGATAGGGCGCAATGGCTACACCTTC.

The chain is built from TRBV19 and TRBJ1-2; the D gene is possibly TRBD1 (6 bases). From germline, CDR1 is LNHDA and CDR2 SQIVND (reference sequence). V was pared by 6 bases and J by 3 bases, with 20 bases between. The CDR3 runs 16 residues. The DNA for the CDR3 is TGTGCCAGTAGGAAGCCTGGACAGTTCTATCACTATGGCTACACCTTC. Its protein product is CASRKPGQFYHYGYTF.

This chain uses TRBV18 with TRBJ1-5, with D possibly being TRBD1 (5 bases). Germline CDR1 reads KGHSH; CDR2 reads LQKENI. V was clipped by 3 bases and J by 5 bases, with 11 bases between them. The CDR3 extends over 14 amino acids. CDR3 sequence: CASSPAGKDQPQHF. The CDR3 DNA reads TGTGCCAGCTCACCCGCAGGGAAAGATCAGCCCCAGCATTTT.

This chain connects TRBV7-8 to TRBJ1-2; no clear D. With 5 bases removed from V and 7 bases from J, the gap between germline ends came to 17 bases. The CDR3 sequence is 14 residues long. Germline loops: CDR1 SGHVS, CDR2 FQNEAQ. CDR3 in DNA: TGTGCCAGCAGCAACCGGGATACCGCCTTTGGCTACACCTTC. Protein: CASSNRDTAFGYTF.

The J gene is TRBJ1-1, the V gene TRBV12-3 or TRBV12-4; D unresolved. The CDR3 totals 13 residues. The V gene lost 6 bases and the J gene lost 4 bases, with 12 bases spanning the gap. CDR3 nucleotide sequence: TGTGCCAGCAGCACCGTTGGGCCCACTGAAGCTTTCTTT. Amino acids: CASSTVGPTEAFF.

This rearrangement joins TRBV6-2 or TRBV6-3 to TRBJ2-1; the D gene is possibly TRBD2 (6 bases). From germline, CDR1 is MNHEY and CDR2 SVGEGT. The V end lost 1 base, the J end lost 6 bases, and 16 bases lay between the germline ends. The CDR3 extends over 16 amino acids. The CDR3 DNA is TGTGCCAGCAGTTACTTCACGGGACTCCGAGTCAATGAGCAGTTCTTC. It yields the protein CASSYFTGLRVNEQFF.